The next 20 T cell receptor beta chains were all read from a single sample in a study of cytomegalovirus exposure and HLA in healthy donors. Some clones are missing from TCRdb's copy, which holds only in-frame ones; the method was immunoSEQ multiplex PCR. Of around 180,000 clones in the sample, roughly 82% were seen once. The sample taken for sequencing was PBMCs. The source of these receptors is a woman aged 18-30 years in good health and CMV-seronegative.

CDR3 sequence (DNA): TGTGCCAGCAGCTTGGCAGGCCACTACGAGCAGTACTTC. Residues: CASSLAGHYEQYF. The V call is TRBV5-4, the J call TRBJ2-7, with D uncertain. This CDR3 has 13 residues. Germline V gene sequence: CDR1 SGHNT, CDR2 YYREEE (reference sequence). V lost 0 bases and J 3 bases, leaving 7 bases between the germline ends.

V is TRBV6-5 and J is TRBJ2-2; the D is unclear. The germline V gene encodes CDR1 MNHEY and CDR2 SVGAGI. This CDR3 contains 13 residues. V shed 7 bases and J shed 3 bases, with 9 bases lying between them. CDR3 DNA sequence: TGTGCCAGCACGCGGTCAGACACCGGGGAGCTGTTTTTT. Amino acid sequence: CASTRSDTGELFF.

The chain carries TRBV7-8 and TRBJ1-3; the match to TRBD1 covers 8 bases. V lost 2 bases, J lost 4 bases, and 7 bases stayed unmatched. The CDR3 is 16 amino acids. Germline lookup yields CDR1 SGHVS and CDR2 FQNEAQ. This CDR3 reads CASSLIQGTGGNTIYF. Written as DNA, the CDR3 is TGTGCCAGCAGCTTAATCCAGGGGACAGGAGGAAACACCATATATTTT.

This clone was picked up one time. V usage is TRBV2 and J usage is TRBJ2-1, with 9 bases matching TRBD1. Trimming removed 5 bases from V and 4 bases from J; junction bases left unmatched: 9. The CDR3 consists of 16 residues. Germline V gene data show CDR1 as SNHLY and CDR2 as FYNNEI. The CDR3 is CASSPTRDRVYNEQFF. CDR3 nucleotides: TGTGCCAGCAGTCCCACCAGGGACAGGGTGTACAATGAGCAGTTCTTC.

The chain couples TRBV6-1 to TRBJ2-7; D perhaps matches TRBD1 (6 bases). Germline CDR1 reads MNHNS; CDR2 reads SASEGT. Trimming took 7 bases from V and 0 from J, leaving 13 bases between them. The CDR3 is 14 amino acids. As DNA, the CDR3 is TGTGCCAGCAACCTAGGGGGAGCCTCCTACGAGCAGTACTTC. The encoded protein is CASNLGGASYEQYF.

The table lists this clone with a few counts. V and J are TRBV18 and TRBJ1-1; D not certain. CDR3 length equals 13 residues. V was pared by 1 base and J by 4 bases, with 7 bases between. Per the germline V gene, CDR1 is KGHSH and CDR2 is LQKENI. The CDR3: CASSPREGTEAFF. The CDR3 DNA sequence: TGTGCCAGCTCACCACGGGAGGGCACTGAAGCTTTCTTT.

The chain links TRBV6-5 to TRBJ2-3; no clear D. Trimming removed 6 bases at V and 0 bases at J, with 10 bases between. CDR1 and CDR2 from the germline V gene are MNHEY and SVGAGI. This CDR3 is built from 14 residues. The CDR3 here is CASRVSRSTDTQYF. For the CDR3, the DNA is TGTGCCAGCAGAGTTAGCCGTAGCACAGATACGCAGTATTTT.

This chain joins TRBV19 and TRBJ1-3; weak D call: TRBD1 (6 bases). The length of the CDR3 is 16 residues. V lost 1 base and J 0 bases, leaving 10 bases between the germline ends. Germline V gives CDR1 LNHDA, CDR2 SQIVND (reference sequence). The CDR3 is CASSIGVGASGNTIYF. The CDR3 DNA reads as TGTGCCAGTAGTATAGGCGTGGGGGCCTCTGGAAACACCATATATTTT.

This chain uses TRBV5-4 with TRBJ2-5; the D is unclear. The CDR3 has 15 amino acids. Trimming left V 0 bases short and J 5 bases short, with 14 bases between. Germline V gene lookup returns CDR1 SGHNT and CDR2 YYREEE (reference sequence). CDR3 sequence: CASSLDAQAAETQYF. Here the CDR3 DNA reads TGTGCCAGCAGCTTGGATGCCCAAGCCGCCGAGACCCAGTACTTC.

The CDR3 region is CASSLAQTFLGQPQHF. CDR3 nucleotides: TGTGCCAGCAGCTTAGCTCAGACTTTTCTTGGTCAGCCCCAGCATTTT. The chain uses TRBV7-8 and TRBJ1-5; no reliable D call. The CDR3 totals 16 residues. Trimming left V 0 bases short and J 6 bases short, with 15 bases between. Germline-derived CDR1 and CDR2 are SGHVS and FQNEAQ.

The V call is TRBV30, the J call TRBJ2-2; TRBD1 matches at 8 bases. The V gene end was trimmed by 3 bases and the J gene end by 2 bases; junction bases not matched to a gene: 8. Germline CDR1 and CDR2: GTSNPN and SVGIG (reference sequence). The CDR3 totals 16 residues. The CDR3 sequence is CAWRVRQGKNTGELFF. In nucleotides, the CDR3 is TGTGCCTGGAGGGTTCGACAGGGGAAAAACACCGGGGAGCTGTTTTTT. The full variable domain, rest sourced from reference TRBV30 and TRBJ2-2, is SQTIHQWPATLVQPVGSPLSLECTVEGTSNPNLYWYRQAAGRGLQLLFYSVGIGQISSEVPQNLSASRPQDRQFILSSKKLLLSDSGFYLCAWRVRQGKNTGELFFGEGSRLTVL.

The table lists this clone with a count of one. The chain uses TRBV5-1 and TRBJ2-7, with D possibly matching TRBD1 (6 bases). Germline V gene lookup returns CDR1 SGHRS and CDR2 YFSETQ. Trimming left V 2 bases short and J 5 bases short, with 17 bases between. The CDR3 is 15 residues long. CDR3 region: CASSFVFRGRNEQYF. The DNA for the CDR3 is TGCGCCAGCAGCTTCGTGTTTAGGGGGAGAAACGAGCAGTACTTC.

The rearrangement joins TRBV5-1 to TRBJ2-7; 9 bases are shared with TRBD1. Germline V gene lookup returns CDR1 SGHRS and CDR2 YFSETQ. This CDR3 has 14 amino acids. V lost 4 bases, J lost 4 bases, and 6 bases stayed unmatched. The DNA of the CDR3 is TGCGCCAGCAGCCCAGGGACAGGGATTTACGAGCAGTACTTC. Protein product: CASSPGTGIYEQYF.

The V and J genes are TRBV11-2 and TRBJ2-5; perhaps TRBD1 as D (6 bases). This CDR3 contains 15 residues. V lost 1 base to trimming and J lost 6 bases, with 15 bases between them. Germline V lookup: CDR1 SGHAT, CDR2 FQNNGV. This CDR3 reads CASSLAGQGMKTQYF. The CDR3 coding sequence is TGTGCCAGCAGCTTAGCCGGGCAGGGGATGAAGACCCAGTACTTC.

J is TRBJ1-2 and V is TRBV4-1; D not certain. Germline V CDR1 and CDR2: MGHRA, YSYEKL. The CDR3 extends over 13 amino acids. Trimming cost V 3 bases and J 10 bases, with 15 bases left between them. The CDR3 spells CASSQSEFFDYTF. CDR3 DNA sequence: TGCGCCAGCAGCCAGTCGGAGTTTTTTGACTACACCTTC.

The chain is built from TRBV5-1 and TRBJ2-7, with TRBD1 identical over 10 bases. Germline V gives CDR1 SGHRS, CDR2 YFSETQ. The J segment lost 3 bases and the V segment lost 5 bases, leaving 8 bases of the junction unmatched. The CDR3 is 15 amino acids. CDR3 in DNA: TGCGCCAGCAGTCCCGGGACAGGGGTGATCTACGAGCAGTACTTC. This codes for CASSPGTGVIYEQYF.

V is TRBV5-4 and J is TRBJ2-5; 10 bases match TRBD2. Germline V lookup: CDR1 SGHNT, CDR2 YYREEE (reference sequence). This CDR3 spans 15 amino acids. V dropped 0 bases and J dropped 2; count of bases not matched to a gene: 1. The CDR3 DNA sequence: TGTGCCAGCAGCTTGGTACTAGCGGGGCAAGAGACCCAGTACTTC. Amino acids: CASSLVLAGQETQYF.

This clone was observed a single time. The chain joins TRBV2 to TRBJ2-1; 7 nucleotides line up with TRBD2. With 5 bases clipped from V and 4 bases from J, the junction kept 5 bases outside the gene matches. Per germline, CDR1 SNHLY and CDR2 FYNNEI. There are 14 residues in the CDR3. CDR3 bases: TGTGCCAGCAGTCACAGCGGGATTTACAATGAGCAGTTCTTC. This sequence encodes CASSHSGIYNEQFF.

The chain joins TRBV18 to TRBJ2-1, with D hard to call. CDR1 KGHSH and CDR2 LQKENI come from the germline V gene. Trimming removed 6 bases at V and 6 bases at J, with 6 bases between. This CDR3 is built from 11 residues. The DNA of the CDR3 is TGTGCCAGCTCCTCGGGCAATGAGCAGTTCTTC. Translating gives CASSSGNEQFF.

CDR3 sequence reads: CASTRQGVTYEQYF. The DNA of the CDR3 is TGTGCCAGCACCAGACAGGGGGTTACCTACGAGCAGTACTTC. The chain recombines TRBV2 with TRBJ2-7; TRBD1 aligns across 9 bases. Germline V lookup: CDR1 SNHLY, CDR2 FYNNEI. Losses at the gene ends were 7 bases for V and 2 bases for J; bases not matched to a gene: 6. The CDR3 spans 14 residues.